The T cell receptor beta chain under discussion was sequenced for a study of Ad26.COV2.S vaccination and SARS-CoV-2 variants. Notes on the study in general: In TCR breadth and depth analyses, total T cell responses may have been underestimated.

Stated treatment: roughly 19 received Ad26.COV2.S at low or high dose, single or two shots; a few received placebo; per-sample allocation not given. Collection of samples fell on day 63 after the first vaccine or placebo injection. Data came from immunoSEQ multiplex PCR; TCRdb stores just in-frame clones and leaves some out. The repertoire includes under 600,000 clones, 80% to 90% of them detected once, and 1.7% sits in the top ten. This clone showed up just once. Antigen: not known. Germline-derived CDR1 and CDR2 are MNHEY and SMNVEV (reference sequence). V was clipped by 3 bases and J by 6 bases, with 18 bases between them. The CDR3 is made up of 15 amino acids.

The V gene is TRBV27, the J gene TRBJ2-7, with D tentatively TRBD1 (8 bases). The TCR comes from a person aged 18 to 65 who received the Ad26.COV2.S COVID-19 vaccine or a placebo. The material sequenced was peripheral blood, taken in a trial of Ad26.COV2.S vaccine versus placebo. DNA of the CDR3: TGTGCCAGCAGTTTTGAAAACAGGGGGGGGAGCGAGCAGTACTTC. It codes for CASSFENRGGSEQYF.